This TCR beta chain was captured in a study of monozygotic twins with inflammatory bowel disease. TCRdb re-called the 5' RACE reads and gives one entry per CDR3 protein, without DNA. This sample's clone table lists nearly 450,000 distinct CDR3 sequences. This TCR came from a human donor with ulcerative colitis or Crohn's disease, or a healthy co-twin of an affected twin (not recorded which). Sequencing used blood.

CDR3 region: CASSFYTGEAFF. J is TRBJ1-1 and V is TRBV5-1. The V gene's germline CDR1 is SGHRS and CDR2 YFSETQ. CDR3 length equals 12 residues.